This passage covers 30 T cell receptor beta chains from one sample sequenced in a study of shared clonotypes between healthy human individuals (TCRdb year 2020). Library preparation employed the immunoSEQ multiplex PCR assay. Held by TCRdb, this immuneACCESS table contains in-frame sequences only and omits some clones. Under half of the omission traces to an unresolved V gene where checked; the cause of the rest is unknown. The sample data list a few million clones, and more than 80% of these were observed just once. Of the sample, about 0.39% falls within the top ten clones. Specimen: naive CD4+ T cells from PBMCs. Interpreted using the paper, the cell subset or site label stands for: CD45RA+ positively selected. The receptors here all came from a man aged 18 to 35 in good health. Some clones in this sample may be carry-over from other donors' samples.

The CDR3 coding sequence is TGTGCCAGCAGCGTAGGAGGGGGGAGGGAGCAGTACTTC. It translates to CASSVGGGREQYF. The V gene is TRBV9, the J gene TRBJ2-7, with D perhaps being TRBD1 or TRBD2 (6 bases each). This CDR3 region has 13 residues. Germline V gene lookup returns CDR1 SGDLS and CDR2 YYNGEE. Deletions cut 0 bases from V and 7 bases from J, with 11 bases between.

The chain has TRBV5-4 and TRBJ2-7, with a tentative D call TRBD1 (6 bases). Per germline, CDR1 SGHNT and CDR2 YYREEE (reference sequence). This CDR3 has 14 amino acids. The V end lost 5 bases, the J end lost 0 bases, and 12 bases lay between the germline ends. As DNA, the CDR3 is TGTGCCAGCAGGCTTGACAGGAGCTCCTACGAGCAGTACTTC. It translates to CASRLDRSSYEQYF.

This rearrangement joins TRBV28 to TRBJ1-2; 8 nucleotides agree with TRBD1. Unmatched junction bases numbered 7, after V lost 5 bases and J lost 8 bases. The CDR3 totals 13 residues. Germline CDR1 is MDHEN and CDR2 is SYDVKM. This chain's CDR3 is CASSQGTGRGYTF. The CDR3 region has the DNA TGTGCCAGCAGTCAAGGGACAGGCCGCGGCTACACCTTC.

The V gene is TRBV7-9, the J gene TRBJ2-3; no clear D gene. This CDR3 has 13 amino acids. V was pared by 5 bases and J by 1 base, with 7 bases between. Looked up from germline, CDR1 is SEHNR and CDR2 is FQNEAQ (reference sequence). The CDR3 sequence: CASSNTRTDTQYF. The CDR3 DNA reads TGTGCCAGCAGCAACACGCGCACAGATACGCAGTATTTT.

The chain combines TRBV6-5 with TRBJ2-7; a weak D match, TRBD2 (6 bases). The CDR3 consists of 16 residues. V was cut by 1 base and J by 1 base, with 14 bases left in between. The V gene's germline CDR1 is MNHEY and CDR2 SVGAGI. CDR3 residues: CASSYYGPGLSYEQYF. The CDR3 coding sequence is TGTGCCAGCAGTTACTACGGCCCGGGACTTTCCTACGAGCAGTACTTC.

Only one count was recorded for this clone. The chain is built from TRBV28 and TRBJ2-3, with D tentatively TRBD2 (5 bases). The CDR3 covers 15 residues. CDR1 and CDR2 from the germline V gene are MDHEN and SYDVKM. V dropped 6 bases and J dropped 6 bases, with 19 bases sitting between them. The CDR3 here is CASRPPPGSWDTQYF. CDR3 DNA: TGTGCCAGCAGGCCCCCCCCGGGATCTTGGGATACGCAGTATTTT. Supplemented by reference TRBV28 and TRBJ2-3, the full variable domain reads DVKVTQSSRYLVKRTGEKVFLECVQDMDHENMFWYRQDPGLGLRLIYFSYDVKMKEKGDIPEGYSVSREKKERFSLILESASTNQTSMYLCASRPPPGSWDTQYFGPGTRLTVL.

The chain combines TRBV2 with TRBJ2-5, with 8 positions matching TRBD1. J was trimmed by 1 base and V by 8 bases; bases with no gene match: 3. The germline V gene has CDR1 SNHLY and CDR2 FYNNEI. This CDR3 spans 13 amino acids. CDR3 DNA sequence: TGTGCCAGCTACAGGGGGATCCAAGAGACCCAGTACTTC. Amino acids: CASYRGIQETQYF.

V gene TRBV5-6 combines with J gene TRBJ2-6; D tentatively fits TRBD1 or TRBD2 (5 bases each). Germline values: CDR1 SGHDT, CDR2 YYEEEE. Trimming took off 4 bases at V and 1 base at J, with 12 bases between the two ends. The CDR3 consists of 16 residues. In DNA, the CDR3 is TGTGCCAGCAGCCTGGGACCCGTGTCTGGGGCCAACGTCCTGACTTTC. This encodes CASSLGPVSGANVLTF.

The chain has TRBV5-1 and TRBJ1-2; D might be TRBD1 (5 bases). This CDR3 has 14 amino acids. Germline V gene data show CDR1 as SGHRS and CDR2 as YFSETQ. V was shortened by 0 bases and J by 6 bases, with 12 bases between the two germline ends. The CDR3 region is CASSLDRGLNGYTF. The CDR3, as DNA: TGCGCCAGCAGCTTGGACCGGGGCCTTAATGGCTACACCTTC.

On this clone itself: In the same sample, other DNA sequences code for this CDR3. The chain employs TRBV27 and TRBJ2-3; weak D call: TRBD2 (6 bases). The CDR3 sequence is 13 residues long. In germline, CDR1 is MNHEY, CDR2 SMNVEV (reference sequence). Trimming shortened V by 5 bases and J by 5 bases, and 11 bases separated the two germline ends. The CDR3 reads CASSPRRGDTQYF. In DNA, the CDR3 is TGTGCCAGCAGTCCCCGGAGGGGAGATACGCAGTATTTT.

The rearrangement uses TRBV30 and TRBJ1-1; no reliable D call. The CDR3 is 11 residues long. Germline-derived CDR1 and CDR2 are GTSNPN and SVGIG (reference sequence). V lost 6 bases, J lost 7 bases, and 12 bases lay in between. The CDR3 DNA reads TGTGCCTGCACGCCTGTCAATGAAGCTTTCTTT. It encodes CACTPVNEAFF.

In regard to this clone: This CDR3 is also generated by other DNA sequences in the sample. The V gene is TRBV9, the J gene TRBJ2-2; possible D gene TRBD1, 6 bases. The CDR3 extends over 15 amino acids. V lost 4 bases and J 1 base, leaving 11 bases between the germline ends. The germline V gene encodes CDR1 SGDLS and CDR2 YYNGEE. The CDR3 loop is CASSSRTENTGELFF. DNA for the CDR3: TGTGCCAGCAGCTCACGGACAGAGAACACCGGGGAGCTGTTTTTT. Filled out from reference TRBV9 and TRBJ2-2, the complete variable domain reads DSGVTQTPKHLITATGQRVTLRCSPRSGDLSVYWYQQSLDQGLQFLIQYYNGEERAKGNILERFSAQQFPDLHSELNLSSLELGDSALYFCASSSRTENTGELFFGEGSRLTVL.

This clone showed up just once. The sample contains more than one DNA sequence encoding this CDR3. The chain uses TRBV7-3 and TRBJ1-1; a possible D gene is TRBD1 (5 bases). The V end lost 4 bases, the J end lost 2 bases, and 11 bases lay between the germline ends. CDR1 is SGHTA and CDR2 is FQGTGA in the germline V gene. The CDR3 is 14 residues long. CDR3 coding DNA: TGTGCCAGCAGCTCCCAGGGACCTAACACTGAAGCTTTCTTT. This translates into CASSSQGPNTEAFF.

The J gene is TRBJ2-1, the V gene TRBV2; D possibly matches TRBD1 or TRBD2 (6 bases each). Per the germline V gene, CDR1 is SNHLY and CDR2 is FYNNEI. This CDR3 is built from 15 residues. Trimming took off 10 bases at V and 7 bases at J, with 23 bases between the two ends. Here the CDR3 DNA reads TGTGCCACCATACAGAACCCGGGGGCTAGAAATGAGCAGTTCTTC. Protein product: CATIQNPGARNEQFF.

This clone was counted between two and nine times. The V call is TRBV10-3, the J call TRBJ1-1; the D gene is possibly TRBD1 (5 bases). The V gene's germline CDR1 is ENHRY and CDR2 SYGVKD. V shed 1 base and J shed 4 bases, with 10 bases lying between them. The CDR3 consists of 14 residues. The CDR3 protein is CAISEFGGTTEAFF. The CDR3 nucleotides are TGTGCCATCAGTGAGTTCGGGGGGACCACTGAAGCTTTCTTT.

This clone appeared once. V usage is TRBV7-2 and J usage is TRBJ2-3; a weak D match, TRBD1 (6 bases). Germline CDR1 SGHTA, CDR2 FQGNSA. The CDR3 is made up of 15 amino acids. The V and J ends lost 5 bases and 1 base respectively, with 13 bases between them. CDR3 sequence (DNA): TGTGCCAGCAGCCCCAGGGGTTTCGGCACAGATACGCAGTATTTT. Encoded protein: CASSPRGFGTDTQYF. Full variable domain (missing parts from reference TRBV7-2 and TRBJ2-3): GAGVSQSPSNKVTEKGKDVELRCDPISGHTALYWYRQSLGQGLEFLIYFQGNSAPDKSGLPSDRFSAERTGGSVSTLTIQRTQQEDSAVYLCASSPRGFGTDTQYFGPGTRLTVL.

The chain employs TRBV5-1 and TRBJ2-7; tentatively, D is TRBD1 or TRBD2 (5 bases each). The CDR3 has 15 amino acids. Germline V gene data show CDR1 as SGHRS and CDR2 as YFSETQ. Between the trimmed V and J ends, which lost 6 bases and 2 bases, there was a span of 18 bases. DNA for the CDR3: TGCGCCAGCACCTACGGCTTTGGGGGACCCTACGAGCAGTACTTC. This codes for CASTYGFGGPYEQYF.

V gene TRBV7-8 combines with J gene TRBJ2-7, with TRBD2 matching over 7 bases. The CDR3 has 20 amino acids. V lost 0 bases and J lost 4; bases outside the gene matches: 21. CDR1 and CDR2 from the germline V gene are SGHVS and FQNEAQ. Written as DNA, the CDR3 is TGTGCCAGCAGCTTAGCGCGGAATTTGGCGGGAGTCGGAGAATTTTACGAGCAGTACTTC. Translation: CASSLARNLAGVGEFYEQYF.

The genes are TRBV18 and TRBJ2-1; D call uncertain. The CDR3 consists of 14 residues. The ends were cut back, 3 bases at V and 3 bases at J, with 9 bases in the middle. The germline CDR1 and CDR2 sequences are KGHSH and LQKENI. This CDR3 reads CASSPGSVYNEQFF. CDR3 in DNA: TGTGCCAGCTCACCGGGCAGTGTCTACAATGAGCAGTTCTTC.

This clone appeared a few times. This chain connects TRBV30 to TRBJ1-1, with D maybe TRBD1 (6 bases). V shed 8 bases and J shed 8 bases, with 18 bases lying between them. The CDR3 loop spans 12 amino acids. Germline V gene sequence: CDR1 GTSNPN, CDR2 SVGIG (reference sequence). The CDR3 loop is CAGGQGLSEAFF. The CDR3 DNA follows: TGTGCCGGGGGGCAGGGGCTATCGGAAGCTTTCTTT.

The chain combines TRBV7-8 with TRBJ1-2, with 8 bases aligning to TRBD1. CDR3 length: 15 amino acids. CDR1 and CDR2 from the germline V gene are SGHVS and FQNEAQ. The V gene end was trimmed by 5 bases and the J gene end by 4 bases; junction bases not matched to a gene: 9. Written as DNA, the CDR3 is TGTGCCAGCAGCCCCCAGGGACAGGTGCCCTATGGCTACACCTTC. It encodes CASSPQGQVPYGYTF.

The CDR3 DNA is TGTGCCAGCAGCGGTCAACCTACCGCTGAAGCTTTCTTT. This sequence encodes CASSGQPTAEAFF. This chain links TRBV9 with TRBJ1-1; D gene uncertain. CDR1 is SGDLS, CDR2 YYNGEE, per germline. V was clipped by 3 bases and J by 6 bases, with 12 bases between them. This CDR3 comprises 13 residues.

J is TRBJ2-1 and V is TRBV5-1; 7 nucleotides align to TRBD2. The CDR3 consists of 15 residues. Germline lookup yields CDR1 SGHRS and CDR2 YFSETQ. With V trimmed by 6 bases and J by 3 bases, 9 bases remained unmatched. The CDR3 spells CASTYGTTNYNEQFF. The CDR3 nucleotides read TGCGCCAGCACCTACGGGACTACCAACTACAATGAGCAGTTCTTC.

The gene calls are TRBV5-1 and TRBJ1-1; D is possibly TRBD1 (5 bases). The CDR3 length is 14 residues. The germline CDR1 and CDR2 sequences are SGHRS and YFSETQ. V gave up 0 bases and J gave up 3 bases, with 9 bases separating them. The CDR3 loop reads CASSLVGDHTEAFF. The DNA of the CDR3 is TGCGCCAGCAGCTTGGTTGGGGACCACACTGAAGCTTTCTTT.

The chain links TRBV7-2 to TRBJ1-4; 7 bases fit TRBD1. CDR3 length equals 16 residues. The germline V gene has CDR1 SGHTA and CDR2 FQGNSA. With 2 bases clipped from V and 4 bases from J, the junction kept 7 bases outside the gene matches. CDR3 DNA: TGTGCCAGCAGCTTAAGGTTGGCAGGGGGTAATGAAAAACTGTTTTTT. Protein sequence: CASSLRLAGGNEKLFF.

The chain employs TRBV5-1 and TRBJ2-5, with 9 bases matching TRBD1. J lost 5 bases, V lost 4 bases, and 9 bases had no gene match. The CDR3 sequence is 15 residues long. Germline V lookup: CDR1 SGHRS, CDR2 YFSETQ. This chain's CDR3 is CASSPNPQGAETQYF. The CDR3, as DNA: TGCGCCAGCAGCCCGAACCCACAGGGGGCGGAGACCCAGTACTTC.

Only one count was recorded for this clone. V gene TRBV5-6 combines with J gene TRBJ2-3; a weak D match, TRBD2 (6 bases). The V gene's germline CDR1 is SGHDT and CDR2 YYEEEE. The CDR3 length is 14 residues. The germline V and J ends were trimmed by 3 bases and 4 bases, with 12 bases remaining between them. The CDR3 DNA reads TGTGCCAGCAGCTCCGGGACTCAAGCAGATACGCAGTATTTT. It codes for CASSSGTQADTQYF.

The CDR3 DNA sequence: TGTGCCATCAGTGAGGTGGGGACCACCTATGGCTACACCTTC. As protein: CAISEVGTTYGYTF. The chain links TRBV10-3 to TRBJ1-2, with a weak D call TRBD1 (5 bases). CDR1 is ENHRY, CDR2 SYGVKD, per germline. The CDR3 has 14 amino acids. V lost 2 bases to trimming and J lost 4 bases, with 11 bases between them.

V is TRBV10-1 and J is TRBJ2-1, with a weak D call TRBD2 (5 bases). The CDR3 is 15 residues long. Trimming took 7 bases from V and 5 from J, leaving 18 bases between them. Per the germline V gene, CDR1 is WNHNN and CDR2 is SYGVQD (reference sequence). The CDR3 region is CASKRGWETDNEQFF. CDR3 nucleotide sequence: TGCGCCAGCAAACGTGGTTGGGAGACCGACAATGAGCAGTTCTTC.

The chain employs TRBV27 and TRBJ2-2; no reliable D call. V lost 3 bases and J 3 bases, leaving 5 bases between the germline ends. Germline V CDR1 and CDR2: MNHEY, SMNVEV (reference sequence). The CDR3 sequence is 13 residues long. CDR3 in amino acids: CASSFEDTGELFF. For the CDR3, the DNA is TGTGCCAGCAGTTTTGAGGACACCGGGGAGCTGTTTTTT.